This T cell receptor (beta chain) was captured by sequencing in a study of blood T cell repertoires in COVID-19. Study information: The United States, Italy and Spain were the sources of the acute and convalescent COVID-19 samples.

Generated by immunoSEQ multiplex PCR, the TCRdb table keeps only in-frame clones and is missing some. The table includes some 69,000 clones, 75% to 90% detected once. The CDR3 contains 20 residues. Looked up from germline, CDR1 is MNHEY and CDR2 is SMNVEV (reference sequence). V dropped 0 bases and J dropped 0; count of bases not matched to a gene: 12. The TCR was taken from a woman between 50 and 59 years old with active COVID-19. Sequenced material: peripheral blood. This chain joins TRBV27 and TRBJ2-1; 9 bases line up with TRBD2. CDR3 nucleotides: TGTGCCAGCAGTTTATCTAGGCTAGCGGGGCCAAGACGCTCCTACAATGAGCAGTTCTTC. Translated: CASSLSRLAGPRRSYNEQFF.